This T cell receptor (beta chain) was recorded in a study of early T cells in non-severe SARS-CoV-2 infection. Study context: Unsorted whole-blood RNA was sequenced in bulk, leaving chains unpaired. Study results and caveats: Private and CD4 specificities were missed by VDJdb matching, skewed to anti-spike CD8.

This CDR3 contains 14 residues. V was cut by 5 bases and J by 2 bases, with 9 bases left in between. Germline V CDR1 and CDR2: KGHDR, SFDVKD. In the case of this clonotype: The antigen is unknown.

Unique molecular identifiers (one per individual cDNA molecule) were attached. Each CDR3 protein gets one entry after TCRdb re-called the 5' RACE reads with MiXCR. This sample has tens of thousands of distinct CDR3 sequences, with 12% found just once. The chain joins TRBV24-1 to TRBJ2-1; D gene ambiguous. The receptor's source is an adult who was a healthcare worker with PCR-confirmed SARS-CoV-2 infection or an uninfected control (not recorded which). Sequencing used whole blood. The CDR3 loop is CATSGRVPYNEQFF. The CDR3 DNA reads TGTGCCACCAGTGGTCGGGTCCCCTACAATGAGCAGTTCTTC.